This T cell receptor (beta chain) stems from a study of shared clonotypes between healthy human individuals. Sequencing was performed with immunoSEQ multiplex PCR; in TCRdb, only in-frame clones are kept and a portion is missing. The sample carries 800,000 or so clones, roughly 96% recorded once. Whole-study findings and limits: A few donors had roughly 5% of their naive CD4 clonotypes in common.

CD45RO-negative, CCR7-selected cells formed the naive CD8 fraction, which excluded terminally differentiated effector memory CD45RA+ cells. This CDR3 has 13 residues. Trimming took off 0 bases at V and 1 base at J, with 5 bases between the two ends. Looked up from germline, CDR1 is SGDLS and CDR2 is YYNGEE. This clone has more than one count but fewer than ten. Its antigen is currently unknown. This sample also contains other DNA sequences that code for the same CDR3. This TCR was recovered from a man younger than 40 in good health. The chain links TRBV9 to TRBJ2-7; no clear D. Specimen: naive CD8+ T cells sorted from blood. The CDR3 sequence is CASSVAGSYEQYF. CDR3 nucleotide sequence: TGTGCCAGCAGCGTAGCAGGATCCTACGAGCAGTACTTC.